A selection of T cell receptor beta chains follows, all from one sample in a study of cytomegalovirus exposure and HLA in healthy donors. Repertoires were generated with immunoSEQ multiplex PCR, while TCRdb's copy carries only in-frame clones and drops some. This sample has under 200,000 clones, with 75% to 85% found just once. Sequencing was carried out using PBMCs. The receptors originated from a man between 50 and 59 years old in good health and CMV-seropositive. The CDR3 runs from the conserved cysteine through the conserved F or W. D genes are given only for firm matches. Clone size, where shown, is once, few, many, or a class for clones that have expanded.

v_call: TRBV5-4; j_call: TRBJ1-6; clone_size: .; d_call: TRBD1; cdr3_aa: CASSPPTGSSNSPLHF; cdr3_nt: TGTGCCAGCAGCCCGCCGACAGGGTCGTCTAATTCACCCCTCCACTTT
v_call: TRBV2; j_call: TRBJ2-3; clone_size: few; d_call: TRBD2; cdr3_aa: CASSEGLAGTDTQYF; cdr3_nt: TGTGCCAGCAGTGAAGGACTAGCCGGCACAGATACGCAGTATTTT
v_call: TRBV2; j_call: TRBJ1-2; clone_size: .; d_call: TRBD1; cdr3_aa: CASSVGQRLPSGYGYTF; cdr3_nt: TGTGCCAGCAGTGTGGGACAGCGACTTCCTTCGGGCTATGGCTACACCTTC
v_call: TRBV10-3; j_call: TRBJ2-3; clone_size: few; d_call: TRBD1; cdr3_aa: CAISGRTGQSDTQYF; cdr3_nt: TGTGCCATCAGTGGGAGGACAGGGCAATCAGATACGCAGTATTTT
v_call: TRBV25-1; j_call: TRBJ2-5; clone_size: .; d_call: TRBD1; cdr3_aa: CASSQGQKETQYF; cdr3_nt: TGTGCCAGCAGCCAGGGACAGAAAGAGACCCAGTACTTC
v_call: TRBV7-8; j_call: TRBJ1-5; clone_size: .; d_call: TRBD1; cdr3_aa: CASSPGQGINGNQPQHF; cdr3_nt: TGTGCCAGCAGCCCGGGACAGGGGATTAATGGCAATCAGCCCCAGCATTTT
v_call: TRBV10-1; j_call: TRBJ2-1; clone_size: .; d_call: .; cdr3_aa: CASSESRRGYNEQFF; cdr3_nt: TGCGCCAGCAGTGAGTCGCGCCGGGGGTACAATGAGCAGTTCTTC
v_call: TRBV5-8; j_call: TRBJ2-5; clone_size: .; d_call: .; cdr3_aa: CASSSGQTKETQYF; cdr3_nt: TGTGCCAGCAGCTCGGGACAAACTAAAGAGACCCAGTACTTC
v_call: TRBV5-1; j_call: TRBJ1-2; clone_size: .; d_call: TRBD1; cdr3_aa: CASSLDLGQTSYGYTF; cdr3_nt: TGCGCCAGCAGCTTGGATTTGGGACAGACCTCTTATGGCTACACCTTC
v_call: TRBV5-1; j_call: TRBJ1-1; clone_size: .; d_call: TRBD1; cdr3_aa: CASSLETGISNTEAFF; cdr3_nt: TGCGCCAGCAGCTTGGAGACAGGGATTTCGAACACTGAAGCTTTCTTT
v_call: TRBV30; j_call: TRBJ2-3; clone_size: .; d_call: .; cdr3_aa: CAWSVASTDTQYF; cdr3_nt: TGTGCCTGGAGTGTAGCGAGCACAGATACGCAGTATTTT
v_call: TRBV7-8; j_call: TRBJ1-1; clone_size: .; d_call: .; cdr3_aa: CASSGYRDTEAFF; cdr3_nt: TGTGCCAGCAGCGGATACAGAGACACTGAAGCTTTCTTT
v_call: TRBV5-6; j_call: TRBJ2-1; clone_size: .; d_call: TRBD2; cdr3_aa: CASSLAGGPVEQFF; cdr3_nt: TGTGCCAGCAGCTTAGCGGGGGGGCCTGTTGAGCAGTTCTTC
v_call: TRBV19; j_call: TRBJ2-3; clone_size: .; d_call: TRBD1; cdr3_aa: CASSTGTGSTDTQYF; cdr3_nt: TGTGCCAGTAGTACCGGGACAGGTAGCACAGATACGCAGTATTTT
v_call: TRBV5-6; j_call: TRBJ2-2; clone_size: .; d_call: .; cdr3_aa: CASSLVGRTGELFF; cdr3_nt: TGTGCCAGCAGCTTGGTCGGGAGAACCGGGGAGCTGTTTTTT
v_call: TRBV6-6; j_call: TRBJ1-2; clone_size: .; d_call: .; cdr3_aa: CASRKDGGRSGYTF; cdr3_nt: TGTGCCAGCAGAAAGGACGGAGGACGGTCCGGCTACACCTTC
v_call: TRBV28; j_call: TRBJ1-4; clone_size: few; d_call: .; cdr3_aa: CASSLTLSTNEKLFF; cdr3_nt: TGTGCCAGCAGTTTAACTTTGTCAACTAATGAAAAACTGTTTTTT
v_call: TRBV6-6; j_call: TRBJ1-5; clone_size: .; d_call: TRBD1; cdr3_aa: CASTDRGNQPQHF; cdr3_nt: TGTGCCAGCACAGACAGGGGTAATCAGCCCCAGCATTTT
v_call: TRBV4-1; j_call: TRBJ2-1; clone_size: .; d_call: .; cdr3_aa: CASSQEVGGPGNEQFF; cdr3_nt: TGCGCCAGCAGCCAAGAGGTGGGGGGGCCGGGCAATGAGCAGTTCTTC
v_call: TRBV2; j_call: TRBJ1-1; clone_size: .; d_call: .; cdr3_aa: CASNGAFF; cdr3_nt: TGTGCCAGCAACGGTGCTTTCTTT
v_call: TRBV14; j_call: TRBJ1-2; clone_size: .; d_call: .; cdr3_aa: CASSQTGREFYGYTF; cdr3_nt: TGTGCCAGCAGCCAAACAGGGCGCGAGTTCTATGGCTACACCTTC
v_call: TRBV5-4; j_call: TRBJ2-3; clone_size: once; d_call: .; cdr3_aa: CASSGRLEADTQYF; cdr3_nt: TGTGCCAGCAGCGGAAGACTGGAGGCAGATACGCAGTATTTT
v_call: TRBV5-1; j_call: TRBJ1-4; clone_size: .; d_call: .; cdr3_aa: CASSPDTSNEKLFF; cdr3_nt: TGCGCCAGCAGCCCGGACACCTCTAATGAAAAACTGTTTTTT
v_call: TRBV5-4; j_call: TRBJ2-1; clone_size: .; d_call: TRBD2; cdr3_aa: CASSSGLAGGPDQFF; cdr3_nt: TGTGCCAGCAGCTCTGGACTAGCGGGAGGGCCGGATCAGTTCTTC
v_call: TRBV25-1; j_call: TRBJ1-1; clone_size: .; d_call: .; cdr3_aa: CASMKGANTEAFF; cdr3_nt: TGTGCCAGCATGAAGGGAGCTAACACTGAAGCTTTCTTT
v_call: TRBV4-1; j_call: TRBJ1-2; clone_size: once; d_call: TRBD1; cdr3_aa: CASSQDPGQGNYGYTF; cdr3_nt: TGCGCCAGCAGCCAAGACCCGGGACAGGGAAACTATGGCTACACCTTC
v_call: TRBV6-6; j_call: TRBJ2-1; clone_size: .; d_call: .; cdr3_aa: CASTPGSYNEQFF; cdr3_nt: TGTGCCAGCACGCCAGGTTCCTACAATGAGCAGTTCTTC
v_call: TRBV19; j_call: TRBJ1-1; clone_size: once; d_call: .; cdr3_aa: CASSTHKSTEAFF; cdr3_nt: TGTGCCAGTAGTACACACAAAAGCACTGAAGCTTTCTTT
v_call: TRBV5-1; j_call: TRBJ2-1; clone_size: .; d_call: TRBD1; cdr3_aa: CASSLGTANEQFF; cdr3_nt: TGCGCCAGCAGCCTAGGGACAGCAAATGAGCAGTTCTTC
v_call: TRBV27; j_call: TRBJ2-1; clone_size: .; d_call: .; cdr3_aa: CASSFGGGIVGGSSNEQFF; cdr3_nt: TGTGCCAGCAGTTTCGGGGGCGGCATCGTGGGGGGGAGCAGCAATGAGCAGTTCTTC
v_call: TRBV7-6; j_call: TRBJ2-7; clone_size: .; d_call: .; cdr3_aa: CASSLTQGNEQYF; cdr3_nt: TGTGCCAGCAGCCTGACACAGGGCAACGAGCAGTACTTC
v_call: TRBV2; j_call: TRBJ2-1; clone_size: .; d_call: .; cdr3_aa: CASMPGLGRGDEQFF; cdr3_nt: TGTGCCAGCATGCCGGGCCTAGGAAGGGGCGATGAGCAGTTCTTC
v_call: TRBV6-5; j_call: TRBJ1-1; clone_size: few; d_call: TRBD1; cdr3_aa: CASSPRTGRNTEAFF; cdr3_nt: TGTGCCAGCAGTCCACGGACAGGGCGTAACACTGAAGCTTTCTTT
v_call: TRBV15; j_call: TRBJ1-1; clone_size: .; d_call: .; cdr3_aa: CATRGGRRETEAFF; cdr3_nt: TGTGCCACCAGGGGCGGCCGCCGGGAGACTGAAGCTTTCTTT
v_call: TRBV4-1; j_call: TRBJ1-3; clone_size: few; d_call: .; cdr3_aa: CASSQAVSSGNTIYF; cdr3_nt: TGCGCCAGCAGCCAAGCAGTTTCCTCTGGAAACACCATATATTTT
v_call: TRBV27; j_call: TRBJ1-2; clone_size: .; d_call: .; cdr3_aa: CASSRDNNYGYTF; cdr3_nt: TGTGCCAGCAGCCGGGACAACAACTATGGCTACACCTTC
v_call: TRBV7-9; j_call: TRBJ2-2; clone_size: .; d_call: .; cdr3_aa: CASSPRLNTGELFF; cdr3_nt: TGTGCCAGCAGCCCCCGACTGAACACCGGGGAGCTGTTTTTT
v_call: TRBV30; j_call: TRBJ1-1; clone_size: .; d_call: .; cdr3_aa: CAFNRMNTEAFF; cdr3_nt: TGTGCTTTTAACAGGATGAACACTGAAGCTTTCTTT
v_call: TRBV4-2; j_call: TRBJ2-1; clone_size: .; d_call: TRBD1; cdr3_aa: CASSTRDREGNEQFF; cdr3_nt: TGTGCCAGCAGCACCCGGGACAGGGAGGGTAATGAGCAGTTCTTC
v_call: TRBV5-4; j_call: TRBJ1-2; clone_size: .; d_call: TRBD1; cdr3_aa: CASSLEPGQGSGYTF; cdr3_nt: TGTGCCAGCAGCTTGGAACCGGGACAGGGATCTGGCTACACCTTC
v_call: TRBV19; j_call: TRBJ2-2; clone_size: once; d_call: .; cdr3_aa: CASSIDVMGELFF; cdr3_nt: TGTGCCAGTAGTATAGATGTCATGGGGGAGCTGTTTTTT
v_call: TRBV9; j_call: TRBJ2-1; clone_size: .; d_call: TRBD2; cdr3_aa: CASSDRWTSGNEQFF; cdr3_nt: TGTGCCAGCAGCGACCGATGGACTAGCGGCAATGAGCAGTTCTTC
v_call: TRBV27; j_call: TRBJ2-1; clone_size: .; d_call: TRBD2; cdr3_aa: CASSQFVSGRASNEQFF; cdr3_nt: TGTGCCAGCAGTCAGTTTGTAAGCGGGAGGGCCAGTAATGAGCAGTTCTTC
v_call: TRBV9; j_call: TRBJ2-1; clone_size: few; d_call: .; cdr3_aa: CASSFSRTVTYNEQFF; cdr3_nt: TGTGCCAGCAGCTTTAGCCGGACAGTAACCTACAATGAGCAGTTCTTC
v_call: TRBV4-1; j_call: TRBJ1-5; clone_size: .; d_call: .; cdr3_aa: CASSQDSREGQPQHF; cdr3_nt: TGCGCCAGCAGCCAAGATAGTCGGGAAGGTCAGCCCCAGCATTTT
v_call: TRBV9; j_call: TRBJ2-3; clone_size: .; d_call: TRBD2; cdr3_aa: CASSVFGLAGLADTQYF; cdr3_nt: TGTGCCAGCAGCGTATTCGGACTAGCGGGACTGGCAGATACGCAGTATTTT
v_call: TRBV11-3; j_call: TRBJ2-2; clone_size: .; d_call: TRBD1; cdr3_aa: CASSLDWGQGDTGELFF; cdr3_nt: TGTGCCAGCAGCTTAGATTGGGGACAGGGGGACACCGGGGAGCTGTTTTTT